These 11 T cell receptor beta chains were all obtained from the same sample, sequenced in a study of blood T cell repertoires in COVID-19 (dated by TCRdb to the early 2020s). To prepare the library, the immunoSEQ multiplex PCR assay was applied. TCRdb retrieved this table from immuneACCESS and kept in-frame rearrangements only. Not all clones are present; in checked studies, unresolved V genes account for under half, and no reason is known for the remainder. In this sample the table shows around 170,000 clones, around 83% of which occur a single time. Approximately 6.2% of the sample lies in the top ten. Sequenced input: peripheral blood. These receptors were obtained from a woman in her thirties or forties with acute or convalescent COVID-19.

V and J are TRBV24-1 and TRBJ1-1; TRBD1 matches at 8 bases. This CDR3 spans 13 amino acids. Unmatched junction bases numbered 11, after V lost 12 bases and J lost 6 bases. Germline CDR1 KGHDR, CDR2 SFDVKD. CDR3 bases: TGTGCCGCGCTGGGACAGGAAGGCGCTGAAGCTTTCTTT. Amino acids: CAALGQEGAEAFF.

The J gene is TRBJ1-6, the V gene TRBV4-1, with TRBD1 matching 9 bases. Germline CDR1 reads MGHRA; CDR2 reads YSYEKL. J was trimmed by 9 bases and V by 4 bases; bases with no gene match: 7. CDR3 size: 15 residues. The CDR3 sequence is CASSLRTGEGSPLHF. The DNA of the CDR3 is TGCGCCAGCAGCCTCAGGACAGGGGAAGGTTCACCCCTCCACTTT.

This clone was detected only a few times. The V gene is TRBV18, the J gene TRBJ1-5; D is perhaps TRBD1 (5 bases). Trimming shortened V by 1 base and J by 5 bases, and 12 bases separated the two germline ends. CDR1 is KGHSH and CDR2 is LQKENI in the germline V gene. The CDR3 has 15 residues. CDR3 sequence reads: CASSPLGTDHQPQHF. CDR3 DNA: TGTGCCAGCTCACCACTCGGGACTGATCATCAGCCCCAGCATTTT.

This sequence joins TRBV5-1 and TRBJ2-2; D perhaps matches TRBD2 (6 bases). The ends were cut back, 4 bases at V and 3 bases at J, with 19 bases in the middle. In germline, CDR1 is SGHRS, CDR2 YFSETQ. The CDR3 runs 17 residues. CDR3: CASSPRRGGRDTGELFF. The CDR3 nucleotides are TGCGCCAGCAGCCCGAGGAGGGGCGGACGGGACACCGGGGAGCTGTTTTTT.

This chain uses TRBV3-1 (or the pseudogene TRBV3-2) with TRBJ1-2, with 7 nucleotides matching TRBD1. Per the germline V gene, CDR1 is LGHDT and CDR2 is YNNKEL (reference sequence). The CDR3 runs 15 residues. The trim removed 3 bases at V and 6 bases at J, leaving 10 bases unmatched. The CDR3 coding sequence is TGTGCCAGCAGCCAGATGGTAGGGGGCACGAATGGCTACACCTTC. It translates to CASSQMVGGTNGYTF.

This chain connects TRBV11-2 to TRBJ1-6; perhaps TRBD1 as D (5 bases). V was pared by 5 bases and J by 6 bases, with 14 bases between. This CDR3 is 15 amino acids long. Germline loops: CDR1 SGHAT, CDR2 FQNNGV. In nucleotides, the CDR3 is TGTGCCAGCAGCCCACAGGTGGGGGGTAATTCACCCCTCCACTTT. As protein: CASSPQVGGNSPLHF.

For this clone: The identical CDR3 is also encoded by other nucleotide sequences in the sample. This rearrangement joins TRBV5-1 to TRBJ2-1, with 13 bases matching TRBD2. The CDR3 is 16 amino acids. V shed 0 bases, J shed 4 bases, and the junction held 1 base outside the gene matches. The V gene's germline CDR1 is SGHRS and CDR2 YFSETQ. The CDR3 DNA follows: TGCGCCAGCAGCTTGGGACTAGCGGGGGGATACAATGAGCAGTTCTTC. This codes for CASSLGLAGGYNEQFF.

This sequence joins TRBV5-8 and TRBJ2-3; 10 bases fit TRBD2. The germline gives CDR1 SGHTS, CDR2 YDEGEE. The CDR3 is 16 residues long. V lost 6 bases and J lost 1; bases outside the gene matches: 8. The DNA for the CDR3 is TGTGCCAGCACGCCTTTTGGGACTAGCGGCACAGATACGCAGTATTTT. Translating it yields CASTPFGTSGTDTQYF.

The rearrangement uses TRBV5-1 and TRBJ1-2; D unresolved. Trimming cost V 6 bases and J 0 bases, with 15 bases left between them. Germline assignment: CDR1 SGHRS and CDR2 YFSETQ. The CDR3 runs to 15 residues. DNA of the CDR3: TGCGCCAGCACAATCGTGGCAGGCGCTAACTATGGCTACACCTTC. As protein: CASTIVAGANYGYTF.

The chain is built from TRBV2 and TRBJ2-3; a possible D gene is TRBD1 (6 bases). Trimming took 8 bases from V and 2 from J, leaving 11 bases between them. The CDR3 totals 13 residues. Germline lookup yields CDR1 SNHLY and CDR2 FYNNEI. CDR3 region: CASGTLFTDTQYF. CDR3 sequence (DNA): TGTGCCAGCGGGACACTGTTCACAGATACGCAGTATTTT.

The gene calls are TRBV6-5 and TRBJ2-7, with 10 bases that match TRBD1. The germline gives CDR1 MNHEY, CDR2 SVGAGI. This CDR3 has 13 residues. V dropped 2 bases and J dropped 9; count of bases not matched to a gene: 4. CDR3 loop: CASSYGGQGLQYF. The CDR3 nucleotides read TGTGCCAGCAGTTACGGGGGACAGGGGTTGCAGTACTTC.